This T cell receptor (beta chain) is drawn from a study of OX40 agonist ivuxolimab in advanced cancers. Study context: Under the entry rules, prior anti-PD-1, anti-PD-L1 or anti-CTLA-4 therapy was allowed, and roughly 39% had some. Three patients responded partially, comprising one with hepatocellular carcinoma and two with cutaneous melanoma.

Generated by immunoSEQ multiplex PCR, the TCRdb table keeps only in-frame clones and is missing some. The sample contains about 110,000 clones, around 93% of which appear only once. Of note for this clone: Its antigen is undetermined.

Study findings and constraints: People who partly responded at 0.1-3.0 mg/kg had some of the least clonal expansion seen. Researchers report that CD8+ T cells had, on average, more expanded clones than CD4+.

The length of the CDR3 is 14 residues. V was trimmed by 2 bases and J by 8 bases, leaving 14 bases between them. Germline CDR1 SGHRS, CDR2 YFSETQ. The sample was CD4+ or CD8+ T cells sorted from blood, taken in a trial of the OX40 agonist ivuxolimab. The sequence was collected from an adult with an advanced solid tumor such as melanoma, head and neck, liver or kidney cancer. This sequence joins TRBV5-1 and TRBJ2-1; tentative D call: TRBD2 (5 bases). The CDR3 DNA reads TGCGCCAGCAGCTTCGGTTTCGGAGCGGATGAGCAGTTCTTC. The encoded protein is CASSFGFGADEQFF.